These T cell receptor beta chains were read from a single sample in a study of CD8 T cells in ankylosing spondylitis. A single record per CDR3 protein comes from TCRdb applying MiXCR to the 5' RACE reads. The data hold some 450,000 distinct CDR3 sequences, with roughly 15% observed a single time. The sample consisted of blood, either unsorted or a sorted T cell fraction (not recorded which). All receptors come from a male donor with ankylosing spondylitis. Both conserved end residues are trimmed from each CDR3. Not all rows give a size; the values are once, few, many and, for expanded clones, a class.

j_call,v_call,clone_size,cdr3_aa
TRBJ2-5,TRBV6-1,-,ASSVRGKGEETQY
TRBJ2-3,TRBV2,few,ASSEGALNADTQY
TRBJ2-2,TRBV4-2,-,ASSPGVLAGTLYTGELF
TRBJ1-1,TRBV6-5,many,ASSYSIGGNTEAF
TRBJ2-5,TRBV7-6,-,ASTDLQGSGTQY
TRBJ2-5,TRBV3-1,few,ASSQEVSGETQY
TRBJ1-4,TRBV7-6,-,ASSFSRGRGEKLF
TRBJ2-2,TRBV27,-,ASSIPGLAGTGELF
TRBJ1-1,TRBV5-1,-,ASSLRTDEAF
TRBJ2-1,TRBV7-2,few,ASSSTGSSYNEQF
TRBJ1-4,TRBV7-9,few,ASSSRNIEKLF
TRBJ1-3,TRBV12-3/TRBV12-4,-,ASGEGVHTIY
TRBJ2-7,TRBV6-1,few,ASRNTKRPNYEQY
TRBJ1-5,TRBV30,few,AWGPRDNQPQH
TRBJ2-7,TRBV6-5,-,ASSYKTGGFYEQY
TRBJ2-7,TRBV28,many,ASSLGGGNFHEQY
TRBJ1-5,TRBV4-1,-,ASSQDHWGNQPQH
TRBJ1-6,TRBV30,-,AWTLSQGSPLH
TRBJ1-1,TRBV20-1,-,SAFAGGWANTEAF
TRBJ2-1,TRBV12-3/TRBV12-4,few,ASSPGGASSYNEQF
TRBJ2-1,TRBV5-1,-,ASSLGLAGQNEQF
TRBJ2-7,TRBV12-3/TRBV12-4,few,ASSPPGLSSYEQY
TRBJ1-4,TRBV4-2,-,ASSQTDSYEKLF
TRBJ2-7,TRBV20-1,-,SEKGLGTTTYEQY
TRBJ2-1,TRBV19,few,ASKMGGVLRNEQF
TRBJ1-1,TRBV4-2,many,ASSQALKNTEAF
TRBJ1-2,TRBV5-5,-,ASSLSVYLDRDFYGYT
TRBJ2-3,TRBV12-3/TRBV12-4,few,ASSLALGSSGSLDTQY
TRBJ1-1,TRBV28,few,ASSSAGSSEAF
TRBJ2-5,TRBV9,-,ASSVRAGAWGETQY
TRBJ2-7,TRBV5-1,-,ASSLDASSYEQY
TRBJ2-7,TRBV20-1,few,SARSPTTSGSSYEQY
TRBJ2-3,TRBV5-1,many,ASSLTSGTSTDTQY
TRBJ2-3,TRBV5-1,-,ASTRGGSDTQY
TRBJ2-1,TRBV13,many,ASSPWNDRGYYNEQF
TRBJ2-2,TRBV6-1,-,ASSVRSLGTKPNTGELF
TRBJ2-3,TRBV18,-,ASSPSGGRSTDTQY
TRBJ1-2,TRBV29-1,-,GGGRDYGYT
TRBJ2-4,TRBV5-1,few,ASSLTTLAKNIQY
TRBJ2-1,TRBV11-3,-,ASSLGAGGGWDEQF
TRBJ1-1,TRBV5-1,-,ASSLGQGGPQNTEAF